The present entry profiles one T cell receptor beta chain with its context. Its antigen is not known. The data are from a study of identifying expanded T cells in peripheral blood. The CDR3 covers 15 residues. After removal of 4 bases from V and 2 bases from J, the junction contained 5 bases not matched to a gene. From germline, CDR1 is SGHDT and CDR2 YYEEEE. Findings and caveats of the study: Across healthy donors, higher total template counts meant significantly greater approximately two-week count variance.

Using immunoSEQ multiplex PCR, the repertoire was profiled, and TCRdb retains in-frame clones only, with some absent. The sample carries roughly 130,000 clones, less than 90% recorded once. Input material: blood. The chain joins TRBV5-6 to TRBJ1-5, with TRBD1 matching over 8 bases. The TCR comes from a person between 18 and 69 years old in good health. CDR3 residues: CASSNRGFGNQPQHF. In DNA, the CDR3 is TGTGCCAGCAGCAACAGGGGGTTTGGCAATCAGCCCCAGCATTTT.